These T cell receptor beta chains were read from a single sample in a study of technical replicates of blood from a few donors. Sequencing used immunoSEQ multiplex PCR; TCRdb keeps in-frame clones, though not all of them. The profile shows 85,000 to 100,000 clones, approximately 94% of them singletons. The sample was T cells isolated from PBMCs. These TCRs come from a human donor in good health. Both conserved end residues are part of each CDR3. Fields, in order: V gene, clone size, J gene, D gene, CDR3 DNA, CDR3 protein. A D gene is named only where the DNA matches it firmly. Rows give clone size only sometimes, using once, few, many, or a class for an expanded clone.

TRBV7-8,-,TRBJ2-7,-,TGTGCCAGCAGCCCTCGGGTCAGGGTCCTCTACGAGCAGTACTTC,CASSPRVRVLYEQYF
TRBV7-3,-,TRBJ2-1,TRBD2,TGTGCCAGCAGCTTAGCTAGCGGGGGGCCGCCCTACAATGAGCAGTTCTTC,CASSLASGGPPYNEQFF
TRBV9,once,TRBJ2-3,TRBD2,TGTGCCAGCAGCTCCCCGGGACTAGCGGGGGTCCGCACAGATACGCAGTATTTT,CASSSPGLAGVRTDTQYF
TRBV7-9,-,TRBJ2-7,TRBD1,TGTGCCAGCAGCTTCTACAGGGGGCGTTCCGACGAGCAGTACTTC,CASSFYRGRSDEQYF
TRBV18,once,TRBJ2-5,-,TGTGCCAGCTCACCACCCGGGGTGGGGGCGCTCCAAGAGACCCAGTACTTC,CASSPPGVGALQETQYF
TRBV28,-,TRBJ2-5,-,TGTGCCAGCGCGACGGTCGGGGGATGGGAGACCCAGTACTTC,CASATVGGWETQYF
TRBV9,-,TRBJ2-5,-,TGTGCCAGCAGCACAGGCCAAGAGACCCAGTACTTC,CASSTGQETQYF
TRBV7-9,-,TRBJ2-1,TRBD2,TGTGCCAGCAGCAAGACGGGACTAGCGAATGGGGGTGAGCAGTTCTTC,CASSKTGLANGGEQFF
TRBV19,-,TRBJ2-7,-,TGTGCCAGTAGTATAGGGCGGTCTCCAGCATACGAGCAGTACTTC,CASSIGRSPAYEQYF
TRBV7-8,-,TRBJ1-5,-,TGTGCCAGCAGCTCCAAACCTGAGGGCGGATTGAGAAATCAGCCCCAGCATTTT,CASSSKPEGGLRNQPQHF
TRBV11-2,-,TRBJ1-4,-,TGTGCCAGCAGCTTAGGGGACTTATCCCATGAAAAACTGTTTTTT,CASSLGDLSHEKLFF
TRBV7-8,-,TRBJ2-7,-,TGTGCCAGCACCGTAACAGTTATGGCCTACGAGCAGTACTTC,CASTVTVMAYEQYF
TRBV28,-,TRBJ2-3,TRBD2,TGTGCCAGCACCTTCCTAGCGGAGCGGGCAGATACGCAGTATTTT,CASTFLAERADTQYF
TRBV7-9,-,TRBJ2-6,-,TGTGCCAGCAGCAAAATTAGCTCTGGGGCCAACGTCCTGACTTTC,CASSKISSGANVLTF
TRBV9,-,TRBJ2-1,-,TGTGCCAGCAGCGTAGGACTCATTTACAATGAGCAGTTCTTC,CASSVGLIYNEQFF
TRBV6-6,-,TRBJ2-1,TRBD2,TGTGCCAGCAGACATGGGACTAGTGAGCAGTTCTTC,CASRHGTSEQFF
TRBV12-5,-,TRBJ2-2,-,TGTGCTAGTGGTTTGAACGGAGCTAGCGGGGAGCTGTTTTTT,CASGLNGASGELFF
TRBV25-1,once,TRBJ1-3,TRBD1,TGTGCCAGCACGAGTCTCAGACAGGGAGCTGGAAACACCATATATTTT,CASTSLRQGAGNTIYF
TRBV21-1,-,TRBJ2-3,-,TGTGCCAGCAGCAAAGCGCGTCTTAGGGGAGATACGCAGTATTTT,CASSKARLRGDTQYF
TRBV5-1,once,TRBJ2-1,TRBD2,TGCGCCAGCAGCTTGCCCCCAGGCCCTAGCGGCTTATACAATGAGCAGTTCTTC,CASSLPPGPSGLYNEQFF
TRBV29-1,-,TRBJ1-1,TRBD1,TGCAGCGTTGAGGGGACAGGGAAGAACACTGAAGCTTTCTTT,CSVEGTGKNTEAFF
TRBV5-1,-,TRBJ1-6,TRBD1,TGCGCCAGCAGCTTGGTAGGGGACAGGAATTCACCCCTCCACTTT,CASSLVGDRNSPLHF
TRBV9,-,TRBJ2-7,-,TGTGCCAGCAGCGAGGACGGAGGCTACGAGCAGTACTTC,CASSEDGGYEQYF
TRBV5-1,-,TRBJ2-1,-,TGCGCCAGCAGCGAGAGGGTTAGCTCCTACAATGAGCAGTTCTTC,CASSERVSSYNEQFF
TRBV6-5,-,TRBJ2-7,TRBD1,TGTGCCAGCAGTTTCGACAGGGTTTCCGACGAGCAGTACTTC,CASSFDRVSDEQYF
TRBV29-1,-,TRBJ1-1,-,TGCAGCGTTGAAGACCAACAGGGTGTATCCGAAGCTTTCTTT,CSVEDQQGVSEAFF
TRBV11-2,-,TRBJ2-7,-,TGTGCCAGCAGCAGAGGTAACGAGCAGTACTTC,CASSRGNEQYF
TRBV5-5,-,TRBJ2-6,-,TGTGCCAGCAGCCCTTTTCCGTCTGGGGCCAACGTCCTGACTTTC,CASSPFPSGANVLTF
TRBV6-6,-,TRBJ1-3,TRBD1,TGTGCCAGCAGTCGGGACAGCATATCCTCTGGAAACACCATATATTTT,CASSRDSISSGNTIYF
TRBV20-1,-,TRBJ2-5,-,TGCAGTGCTGGCCACGAAATGACCCAGTACTTC,CSAGHEMTQYF
TRBV5-1,-,TRBJ2-7,-,TGCGCCAGCAGCTTGGCTTCCGAGCAGTACTTC,CASSLASEQYF
TRBV2,-,TRBJ1-2,TRBD1,TGTGCCAGCAGCCTAAGATATCCGGGACAGAACTATGGCTACACCTTC,CASSLRYPGQNYGYTF
TRBV10-1,-,TRBJ2-3,TRBD2,TGCGCCAGCAGTGACCCAGCGGGGGGGATCACAGATACGCAGTATTTT,CASSDPAGGITDTQYF
TRBV7-8,-,TRBJ2-1,-,TGTGCCAGCAGCCCCGGGGGTAGATACAATGAGCAGTTCTTC,CASSPGGRYNEQFF
TRBV9,-,TRBJ1-4,-,TGTGCCAGCACCCCGTCGGCAGGCCAGATTGCAACTAATGAAAAACTGTTTTTT,CASTPSAGQIATNEKLFF
TRBV10-3,-,TRBJ2-3,TRBD2,TGTGCCTCCCTCGACGGGGGGGGGAACGCAGATACGCAGTATTTT,CASLDGGGNADTQYF
TRBV5-4,once,TRBJ2-7,TRBD1,TGTGCCAGCAGTCGTTTAAACAGGGGAAAATCCTACGAGCAGTACTTC,CASSRLNRGKSYEQYF
TRBV9,-,TRBJ2-5,TRBD1,TGTGCCAGCAGCGTGACAGGGGACCCGACGGAGACCCAGTACTTC,CASSVTGDPTETQYF
TRBV4-1,once,TRBJ2-1,TRBD1,TGCGCCAGCAGCCAACCGGGACAGGGCGGCAATGAGCAGTTCTTC,CASSQPGQGGNEQFF
TRBV14,-,TRBJ2-7,-,TGTGCCAGCCCTAGGACAGCCTACGAGCAGTACTTC,CASPRTAYEQYF
TRBV30,-,TRBJ1-2,-,TGTGCCTGGAGTACCCTGGGGGGTCTAGCTAACTATGGCTACACCTTC,CAWSTLGGLANYGYTF
TRBV5-6,-,TRBJ1-2,TRBD1,TGTGCCAGCAGCATACAGGGGGCTTGGGTCCACACCTTC,CASSIQGAWVHTF
TRBV10-3,-,TRBJ1-2,TRBD1,TGTGCCATCAGTGACCTCGACAGGGGTAACTATGGCTACACCTTC,CAISDLDRGNYGYTF
TRBV5-1,-,TRBJ2-2,TRBD1,TGCGCCAGCAGCCCACGGCATGACAGGGTTGGCGGGGAGCTGTTTTTT,CASSPRHDRVGGELFF
TRBV27,-,TRBJ1-6,-,TGTGCCAGCAGTCCCCAAGGATGGGAGGATAATTCACCCCTCCACTTT,CASSPQGWEDNSPLHF
TRBV18,-,TRBJ1-1,-,TGTGCCAGCTCACCACCCACAGGAGGGATGAACACTGAAGCTTTCTTT,CASSPPTGGMNTEAFF
TRBV7-7,-,TRBJ2-2,-,TGTGCCAGCAGTTTAGGGGGAGGGGTCTCCGGGGAGCTGTTTTTT,CASSLGGGVSGELFF
TRBV7-9,-,TRBJ2-1,-,TGTGCCAGCAGACCTCTTCGTACATCACAGTACAATGAGCAGTTCTTC,CASRPLRTSQYNEQFF
TRBV5-4,-,TRBJ1-2,-,TGTGCCAGCAGCTTGGATGACAGACTCTATGGCTACACCTTC,CASSLDDRLYGYTF